Each of the 8 T cell receptor beta chains below was sequenced from the same sample in a study of tumor-infiltrating lymphocytes in oesophageal squamous cell carcinoma (dated by TCRdb to 2016 to 2017). The receptor library was made with PCR. Reads for this sample came from an Illumina HiSeq 1500. TCRdb reprocessing: public reads trimmed at Q25 with fastp, clones called with MiXCR, in-frame beta chains kept. Under each unique CDR3 protein, matching rows form one entry showing the most common genes and DNA. For this sample the table gives approximately 15,000 distinct CDR3 sequences, of which 40% to 60% were detected only once. About a sixth of the sample is in the top ten clones. Sequences were obtained from esophageal tumor tissue. These TCRs come from a male donor with esophageal squamous cell carcinoma.

This clonotype is medium-sized within its sample. The chain links TRBV7-3 to TRBJ2-1, with D unresolved. Germline CDR1 SGHTA, CDR2 FQGTGA. The CDR3 is 15 amino acids. With 1 base removed from V and 6 bases from J, the gap between germline ends came to 13 bases. Here the CDR3 reads CASSLMANKVNEQFF. The CDR3 nucleotides read TGTGCCAGCAGCTTAATGGCTAATAAGGTCAATGAGCAGTTCTTC.

Notes on this clonotype: As the CDR3 is not closed by the conserved phenylalanine or tryptophan, this likely results from a read error. The DNA is omitted, as the CDR3 cannot be located on it reliably, and the CDR3 follows TCRdb's listing. The chain employs TRBV7-3 and TRBJ2-6; the table gives TRBD1 as D, unverified against the DNA. Termini included, the CDR3 measures 14 amino acids. Germline V CDR1 and CDR2: SGHTA, FQGTGA. This CDR3 is CASSLTGNEQFFGA.

The genes are TRBV4-3 and TRBJ2-5, with a possible D match to TRBD2 (5 bases). Gene TRBJ2-7 matches the end of the DNA better, so the J call may be wrong. CDR1 is LGHNA and CDR2 is YSLEER in the germline V gene. The CDR3 covers 15 residues. CDR3 in amino acids: CASSQDRGLGYEQYF. CDR3 sequence (DNA): TGCGCCAGCAGCCAAGATCGAGGGTTGGGATACGAGCAGTACTTC.

The chain is built from TRBV7-2 and TRBJ2-4; TRBD2 matches at 8 bases. The J call may be incorrect, as the DNA end agrees better with TRBJ2-1. Germline lookup yields CDR1 SGHTA and CDR2 FQGNSA. This CDR3 region has 14 residues. DNA for the CDR3: TGTGCCAGCAGCTTATTCGGGGGGGACACTGAGCAGTTCTTC. Its protein product is CASSLFGGDTEQFF.

V usage is TRBV7-2 and J usage is TRBJ1-1; D is uncertain. The CDR3 is 13 amino acids. Per the germline V gene, CDR1 is SGHTA and CDR2 is FQGNSA. V dropped 3 bases and J dropped 1 base, with 6 bases sitting between them. The CDR3 region is CASSFLQNTEAFF. In DNA, the CDR3 is TGTGCCAGCAGCTTCCTTCAGAACACTGAAGCTTTCTTT.

This rearrangement joins TRBV11-2 to TRBJ1-2; possibly TRBD1 for D (6 bases). Trimming removed 1 base from V and 4 bases from J, with 10 bases in between. The germline V gene encodes CDR1 SGHAT and CDR2 FQNNGV. CDR3 size: 14 residues. CDR3: CASSLAGQPYGYTF. As DNA, the CDR3 is TGTGCCAGCAGCTTAGCCGGACAGCCCTATGGCTACACCTTC.

This clonotype was found a few times. The V and J genes are TRBV7-2 and TRBJ2-5; possibly TRBD1 for D (6 bases). The end of the DNA aligns better with TRBJ1-2, so the J call may be wrong. This CDR3 is built from 13 residues. The germline gives CDR1 SGHTA, CDR2 FQGNSA. The CDR3 spells CASSVQGGYGYTF. CDR3 DNA sequence: TGTGCCAGCAGCGTACAGGGTGGGTATGGCTACACCTTC.

V usage is TRBV7-8 and J usage is TRBJ2-5; 8 bases align to TRBD2. Gene TRBJ2-7 matches the end of the DNA better, so the J call may be wrong. Germline V lookup: CDR1 SGHVS, CDR2 FQNEAQ. This CDR3 has 14 amino acids. CDR3 sequence: CASSQREPFYEQYF. CDR3 DNA sequence: TGTGCCAGCAGCCAGCGGGAGCCTTTCTACGAGCAGTACTTC.